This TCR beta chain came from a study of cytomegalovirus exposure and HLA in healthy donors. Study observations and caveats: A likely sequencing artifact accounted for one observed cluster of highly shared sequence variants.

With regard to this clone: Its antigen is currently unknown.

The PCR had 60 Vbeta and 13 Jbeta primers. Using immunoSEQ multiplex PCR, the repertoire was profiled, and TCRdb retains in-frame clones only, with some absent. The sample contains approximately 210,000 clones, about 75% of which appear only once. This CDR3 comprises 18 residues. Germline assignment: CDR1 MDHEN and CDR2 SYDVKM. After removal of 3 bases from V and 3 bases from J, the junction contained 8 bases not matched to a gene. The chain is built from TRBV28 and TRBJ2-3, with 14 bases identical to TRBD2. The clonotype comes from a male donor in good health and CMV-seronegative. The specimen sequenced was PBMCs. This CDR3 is CASSFRLAGGPGTDTQYF. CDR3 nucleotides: TGTGCCAGCAGTTTCCGACTAGCGGGAGGGCCAGGAACAGATACGCAGTATTTT.